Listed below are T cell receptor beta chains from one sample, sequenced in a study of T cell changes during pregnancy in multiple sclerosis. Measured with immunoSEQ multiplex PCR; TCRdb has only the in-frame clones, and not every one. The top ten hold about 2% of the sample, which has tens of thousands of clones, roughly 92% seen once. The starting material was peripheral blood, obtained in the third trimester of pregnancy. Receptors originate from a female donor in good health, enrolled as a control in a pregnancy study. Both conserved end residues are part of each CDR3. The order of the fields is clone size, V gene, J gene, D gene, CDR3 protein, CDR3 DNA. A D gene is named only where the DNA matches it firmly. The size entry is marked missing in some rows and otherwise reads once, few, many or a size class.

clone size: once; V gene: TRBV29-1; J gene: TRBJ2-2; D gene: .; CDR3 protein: CSVEGSGELFF; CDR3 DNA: TGCAGCGTTGAGGGCTCCGGGGAGCTGTTTTTT
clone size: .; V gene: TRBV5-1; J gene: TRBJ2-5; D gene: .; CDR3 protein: CASRPDSFQETQYF; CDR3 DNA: TGCGCCAGCAGGCCCGACAGCTTTCAAGAGACCCAGTACTTC
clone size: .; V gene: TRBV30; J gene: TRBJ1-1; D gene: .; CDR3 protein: CAWRNFPRGAFF; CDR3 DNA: TGTGCCTGGAGGAACTTTCCGAGGGGGGCTTTCTTT
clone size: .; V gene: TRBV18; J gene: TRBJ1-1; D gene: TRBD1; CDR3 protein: CASSPGQGSRTEAFF; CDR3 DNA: TGTGCCAGCTCGCCGGGACAGGGTTCTCGCACTGAAGCTTTCTTT
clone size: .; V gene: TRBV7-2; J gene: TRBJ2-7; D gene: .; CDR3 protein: CASSLSGEQYF; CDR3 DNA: TGTGCCAGCAGCTTATCCGGCGAGCAGTACTTC
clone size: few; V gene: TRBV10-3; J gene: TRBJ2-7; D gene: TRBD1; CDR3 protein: CAISQDRSEQYF; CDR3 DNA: TGTGCCATCAGTCAGGACAGGTCCGAGCAGTACTTC
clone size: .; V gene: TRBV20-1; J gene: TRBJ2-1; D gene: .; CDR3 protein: CSASRYNEQFF; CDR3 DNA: TGCAGTGCTAGCCGGTACAATGAGCAGTTCTTC
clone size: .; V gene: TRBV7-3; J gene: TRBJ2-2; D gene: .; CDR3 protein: CASSYQGGTGELFF; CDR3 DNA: TGTGCCAGCAGCTACCAAGGGGGAACCGGGGAGCTGTTTTTT
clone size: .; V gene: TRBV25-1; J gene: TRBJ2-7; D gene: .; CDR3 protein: CASSDRGMSSYEQYF; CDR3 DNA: TGTGCCAGCAGTGATAGGGGTATGTCGTCCTACGAGCAGTACTTC
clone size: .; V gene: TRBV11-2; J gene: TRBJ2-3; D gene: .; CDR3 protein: CASSYTGTATDTQYF; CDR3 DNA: TGTGCCAGCAGCTACACCGGGACTGCCACAGATACGCAGTATTTT
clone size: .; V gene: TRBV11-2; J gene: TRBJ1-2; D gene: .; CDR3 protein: CASSFTGTNYGYTF; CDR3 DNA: TGTGCCAGCAGCTTTACAGGGACTAACTATGGCTACACCTTC
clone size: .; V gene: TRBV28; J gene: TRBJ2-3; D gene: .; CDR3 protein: CASSLSGSADTQYF; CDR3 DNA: TGTGCCAGCAGTTTATCCGGGAGTGCAGATACGCAGTATTTT
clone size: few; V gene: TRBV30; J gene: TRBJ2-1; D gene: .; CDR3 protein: CAWSPGQNNEQFF; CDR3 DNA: TGTGCCTGGAGTCCCGGACAGAACAATGAGCAGTTCTTC
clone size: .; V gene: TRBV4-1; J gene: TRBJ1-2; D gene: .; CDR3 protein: CASSQAARIYGYTF; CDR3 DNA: TGCGCCAGCAGCCAAGCGGCGCGGATCTATGGCTACACCTTC
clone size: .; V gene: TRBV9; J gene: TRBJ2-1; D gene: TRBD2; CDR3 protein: CASSVGPGGRDEQFF; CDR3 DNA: TGTGCCAGCAGCGTAGGGCCGGGGGGTCGGGATGAGCAGTTCTTC
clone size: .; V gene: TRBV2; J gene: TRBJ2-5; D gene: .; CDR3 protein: CASSVGGTRGETQYF; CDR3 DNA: TGTGCCAGCAGTGTCGGTGGTACGAGAGGGGAGACCCAGTACTTC
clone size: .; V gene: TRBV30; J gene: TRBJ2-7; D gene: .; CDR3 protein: CAWSRFQGPYEQYF; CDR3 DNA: TGTGCCTGGAGTCGGTTCCAGGGTCCCTACGAGCAGTACTTC
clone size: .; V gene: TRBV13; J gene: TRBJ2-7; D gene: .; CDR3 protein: CASSLGSWAYEQYF; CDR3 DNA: TGTGCCAGCAGCTTAGGGTCGTGGGCTTACGAGCAGTACTTC
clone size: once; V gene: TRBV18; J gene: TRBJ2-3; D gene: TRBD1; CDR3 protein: CASTTRQGGTDTQYF; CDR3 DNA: TGTGCCAGCACAACCCGACAGGGAGGCACAGATACGCAGTATTTT
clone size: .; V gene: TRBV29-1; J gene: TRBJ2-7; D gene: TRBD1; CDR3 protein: CSVEDGTGNYEQYF; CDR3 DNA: TGCAGCGTTGAAGACGGGACAGGGAACTACGAGCAGTACTTC
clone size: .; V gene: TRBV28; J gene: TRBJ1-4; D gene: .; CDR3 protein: CASTTSSGGAGKLFF; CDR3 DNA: TGTGCCAGCACCACCTCGTCGGGGGGGGCAGGAAAACTGTTTTTT
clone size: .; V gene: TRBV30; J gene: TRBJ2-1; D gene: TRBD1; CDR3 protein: CAWSAGTDPSGSYNEQFF; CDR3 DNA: TGTGCCTGGAGTGCCGGGACAGATCCCTCGGGCTCCTACAATGAGCAGTTCTTC
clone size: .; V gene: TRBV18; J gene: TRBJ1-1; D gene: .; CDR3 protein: CASSPGASTEAFF; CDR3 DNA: TGTGCCAGCTCACCGGGGGCTTCGACTGAAGCTTTCTTT
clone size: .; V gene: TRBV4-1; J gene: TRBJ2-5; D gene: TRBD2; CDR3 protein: CASSQRKRGEETQYF; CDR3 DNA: TGCGCCAGCAGCCAACGAAAGCGGGGGGAAGAGACCCAGTACTTC
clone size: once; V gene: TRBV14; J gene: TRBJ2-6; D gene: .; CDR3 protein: CASSQETFISGANVLTF; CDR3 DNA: TGTGCCAGCAGCCAAGAGACATTTATCTCTGGGGCCAACGTCCTGACTTTC
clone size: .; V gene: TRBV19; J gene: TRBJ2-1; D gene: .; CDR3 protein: CASSMGTFSYNEQFF; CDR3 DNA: TGTGCCAGTAGTATGGGGACATTCTCCTACAATGAGCAGTTCTTC
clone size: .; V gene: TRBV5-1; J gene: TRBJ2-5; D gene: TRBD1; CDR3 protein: CASSLGRTGQETQYF; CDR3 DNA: TGCGCCAGCAGCTTGGGACGGACAGGTCAAGAGACCCAGTACTTC
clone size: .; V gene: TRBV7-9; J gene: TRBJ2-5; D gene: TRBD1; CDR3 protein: CASSLPRGTGGETQYF; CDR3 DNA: TGTGCCAGCAGCTTACCCCGTGGGACAGGGGGGGAGACCCAGTACTTC
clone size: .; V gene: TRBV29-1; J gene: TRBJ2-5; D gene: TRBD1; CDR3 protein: CSGDRGEETQYF; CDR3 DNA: TGCAGCGGGGACAGGGGGGAAGAGACCCAGTACTTC
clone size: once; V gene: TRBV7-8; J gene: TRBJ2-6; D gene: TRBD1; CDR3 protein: CASSTLGTGKKSSSGANVLTF; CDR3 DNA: TGTGCCAGCAGCACCCTAGGGACAGGTAAGAAGTCGAGCTCTGGGGCCAACGTCCTGACTTTC
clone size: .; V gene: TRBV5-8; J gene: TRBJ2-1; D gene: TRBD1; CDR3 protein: CASSLATGGTAANEQFF; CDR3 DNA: TGTGCCAGCAGCTTGGCGACAGGGGGCACCGCAGCCAATGAGCAGTTCTTC
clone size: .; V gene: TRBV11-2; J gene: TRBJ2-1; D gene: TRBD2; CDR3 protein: CASSVERGAGNEQFF; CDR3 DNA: TGTGCCAGCAGCGTCGAGCGGGGGGCGGGCAATGAGCAGTTCTTC
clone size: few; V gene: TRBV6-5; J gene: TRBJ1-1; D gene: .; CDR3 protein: CASSPRKNTEAFF; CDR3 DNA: TGTGCCAGCAGTCCCAGGAAGAACACTGAAGCTTTCTTT
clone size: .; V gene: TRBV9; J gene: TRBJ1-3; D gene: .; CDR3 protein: CASSVGPGSGNTIYF; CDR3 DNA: TGTGCCAGCAGCGTAGGGCCGGGCTCTGGAAACACCATATATTTT
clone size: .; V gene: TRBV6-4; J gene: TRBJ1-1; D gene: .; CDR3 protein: CASSVTRASTEAFF; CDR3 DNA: TGTGCCAGCAGTGTAACGAGGGCTAGCACTGAAGCTTTCTTT
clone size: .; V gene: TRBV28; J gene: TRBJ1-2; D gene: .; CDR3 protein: CASSPSGYGYTF; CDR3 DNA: TGTGCCAGCAGTCCGAGTGGCTATGGCTACACCTTC
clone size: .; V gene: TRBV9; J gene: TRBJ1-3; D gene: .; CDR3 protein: CASSVAPATTGNTIYF; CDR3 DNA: TGTGCCAGCAGCGTAGCCCCCGCGACAACTGGAAACACCATATATTTT
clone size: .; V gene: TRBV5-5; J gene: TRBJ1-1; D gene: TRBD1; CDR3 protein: CASSHRDRGVRAFF; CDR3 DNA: TGTGCCAGCAGCCACCGGGACAGGGGCGTCAGGGCTTTCTTT
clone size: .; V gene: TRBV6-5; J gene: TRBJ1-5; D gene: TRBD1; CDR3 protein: CASSRDRYNQPQHF; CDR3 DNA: TGTGCCAGCAGCCGGGACAGGTACAATCAGCCCCAGCATTTT
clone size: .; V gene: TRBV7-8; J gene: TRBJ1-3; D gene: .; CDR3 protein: CASSPTGWGAGNTIYF; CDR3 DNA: TGTGCCAGCAGCCCAACTGGTTGGGGGGCTGGAAACACCATATATTTT
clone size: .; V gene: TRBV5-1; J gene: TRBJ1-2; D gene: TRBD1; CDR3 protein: CASSATGGRSYGYTF; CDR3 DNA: TGCGCCAGCAGCGCCACAGGGGGCCGGAGCTATGGCTACACCTTC
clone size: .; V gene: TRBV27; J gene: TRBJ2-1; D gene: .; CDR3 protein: CASSQDPQNEQFF; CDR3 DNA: TGTGCCAGCAGCCAAGATCCCCAGAATGAGCAGTTCTTC
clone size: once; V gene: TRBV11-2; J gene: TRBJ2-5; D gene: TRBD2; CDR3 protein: CASSLGPTSGGGTQYF; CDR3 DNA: TGTGCCAGCAGCTTAGGCCCGACTAGCGGGGGGGGGACCCAGTACTTC
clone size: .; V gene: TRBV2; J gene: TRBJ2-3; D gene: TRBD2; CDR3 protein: CASRFVGLAVTDTQYF; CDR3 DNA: TGTGCCAGCAGGTTCGTAGGTCTAGCGGTCACAGATACGCAGTATTTT